Presented here are 10 T cell receptor beta chains from one specimen sequenced in a study of blood T cell repertoires in COVID-19. The data were produced by immunoSEQ multiplex PCR, yet TCRdb's version contains in-frame clones alone and is incomplete. The repertoire holds about 170,000 clones, with 70% to 90% as singletons. Sequencing was performed on peripheral blood. These receptor sequences come from a woman in her fifties or sixties with COVID-19, enrolled during active disease.

The chain recombines TRBV7-2 with TRBJ2-2; the match to TRBD2 covers 10 bases. CDR1 SGHTA and CDR2 FQGNSA come from the germline V gene. V was pared by 0 bases and J by 6 bases, with 1 base of the junction left unmatched. This CDR3 contains 15 residues. CDR3 protein: CASSLALAGAGELFF. As DNA, the CDR3 is TGTGCCAGCAGCTTAGCCCTAGCGGGAGCCGGGGAGCTGTTTTTT. The full variable domain, completed using reference TRBV7-2 and TRBJ2-2, is GAGVSQSPSNKVTEKGKDVELRCDPISGHTALYWYRQSLGQGLEFLIYFQGNSAPDKSGLPSDRFSAERTGGSVSTLTIQRTQQEDSAVYLCASSLALAGAGELFFGEGSRLTVL.

The chain uses TRBV24-1 and TRBJ1-5; D gene unclear. The V and J ends lost 3 bases and 0 bases respectively, with 8 bases between them. Germline loops: CDR1 KGHDR, CDR2 SFDVKD. There are 15 residues in the CDR3. CDR3 DNA: TGTGCCACCAGTGATGGAGGGTATAGCAATCAGCCCCAGCATTTT. It encodes CATSDGGYSNQPQHF.

This chain links TRBV15 with TRBJ1-5, with D possibly being TRBD1 (5 bases). This CDR3 region has 13 residues. Germline values: CDR1 LNHNV, CDR2 YYDKDF (reference sequence). The V end lost 9 bases, the J end lost 3 bases, and 12 bases lay between the germline ends. CDR3: CATSGAVNQPQHF. The CDR3 DNA reads TGTGCCACTAGTGGGGCAGTCAATCAGCCCCAGCATTTT.

This chain links TRBV24-1 with TRBJ1-4; TRBD1 agrees at 8 bases. The V gene end was trimmed by 4 bases and the J gene end by 7 bases; junction bases not matched to a gene: 7. This CDR3 comprises 15 residues. Germline V gives CDR1 KGHDR, CDR2 SFDVKD. CDR3 loop: CATSEASGQGEKLFF. In DNA form, the CDR3 reads TGTGCCACCAGTGAAGCGTCAGGACAGGGTGAAAAACTGTTTTTT.

The V call is TRBV27, the J call TRBJ2-2; D is unresolved. The CDR3 contains 17 residues. In germline, CDR1 is MNHEY, CDR2 SMNVEV (reference sequence). V was clipped by 5 bases and J by 2 bases, with 18 bases between them. The CDR3 nucleotides are TGTGCCAGCAGTAGGCCCGGCGCAGGCGAAAACACCGGGGAGCTGTTTTTT. This sequence encodes CASSRPGAGENTGELFF.

The chain combines TRBV19 with TRBJ1-4, with 7 bases fitting TRBD1. CDR3 size: 14 residues. V shed 7 bases, J shed 4 bases, and the junction held 6 bases outside the gene matches. Germline V gene sequence: CDR1 LNHDA, CDR2 SQIVND (reference sequence). The CDR3, as DNA: TGTGCCAGTAACCCGGACAGGTTTAATGAAAAACTGTTTTTT. Protein: CASNPDRFNEKLFF.

This chain uses TRBV5-1 with TRBJ2-2; 8 nucleotides line up with TRBD2. This CDR3 has 14 amino acids. The junction had 2 bases not matched to a gene; V was cut back by 2 bases and J by 5 bases. Germline lookup yields CDR1 SGHRS and CDR2 YFSETQ. The CDR3 sequence is CASSFPSGTGELFF. The CDR3 bases are TGCGCCAGCAGCTTTCCTAGCGGGACCGGGGAGCTGTTTTTT.

The V call is TRBV7-2, the J call TRBJ1-2, with 7 bases fitting TRBD1. The ends lost 5 bases at V and 4 bases at J; junction bases unmatched: 7. The CDR3 contains 14 residues. Per germline, CDR1 SGHTA and CDR2 FQGNSA. This CDR3 reads CASSPGTALYGYTF. The CDR3 nucleotides are TGTGCCAGCAGCCCGGGGACAGCCCTCTATGGCTACACCTTC.

J is TRBJ1-1 and V is TRBV27; 9 positions match TRBD1. Germline V CDR1 and CDR2: MNHEY, SMNVEV (reference sequence). The CDR3 covers 15 residues. V dropped 3 bases and J dropped 0; count of bases not matched to a gene: 2. The CDR3 protein is CASSFGTGLNTEAFF. The CDR3 region has the DNA TGTGCCAGCAGTTTCGGGACAGGGTTGAACACTGAAGCTTTCTTT.

This chain links TRBV14 with TRBJ2-1; maybe TRBD1 (5 bases). The CDR3 totals 14 residues. The V and J ends lost 0 bases and 8 bases respectively, with 11 bases between them. Per the germline V gene, CDR1 is SGHDN and CDR2 is FVKESK. The CDR3 loop reads CASSQDNRPHEQFF. For the CDR3, the DNA is TGTGCCAGCAGCCAAGATAACAGGCCGCATGAGCAGTTCTTC.